This T cell receptor (beta chain) emerged from a study of blood T cell repertoires in COVID-19. In the source study's methods: Estimates of nucleated cell counts were drawn from the amplification of reference gene primers. Libraries were prepared by immunoSEQ multiplex PCR; TCRdb keeps only in-frame clonotypes and omits some of them. The V and J calls and clone size come from that table; D and trimming were worked out from the DNA. The sample records a few hundred thousand clones, about 87% being singletons. With 3 bases removed from V and 1 base from J, the gap between germline ends came to 16 bases. CDR1 is KGHSH, CDR2 LQKENI, per germline. The CDR3 is made up of 16 amino acids.

The chain couples TRBV18 to TRBJ2-7, with D possibly matching TRBD2 (5 bases). This receptor was obtained from a human donor in a cohort sampled during active COVID-19. The sequencing input was peripheral blood. The CDR3 protein is CASSPELGSLSYEQYF. The CDR3 DNA reads as TGTGCCAGCTCACCGGAGCTAGGGAGCTTATCCTACGAGCAGTACTTC. Full variable domain (rest looked up from reference TRBV18 and TRBJ2-7): NAGVMQNPRHLVRRRGQEARLRCSPMKGHSHVYWYRQLPEEGLKFMVYLQKENIIDESGMPKERFSAEFPKEGPSILRIQQVVRGDSAAYFCASSPELGSLSYEQYFGPGTRLTVT.